What follows are 4 T cell receptor beta chains derived from one specimen sequenced in a study of T cells in Graves' hyperthyroidism and ophthalmopathy. What was amplified from RNA transcripts were TCR beta CDR3 regions. The HTBI primer set served for first-round RT-PCR of the TCR CDR3. TCRdb redid the calling of the multiplex PCR reads with MiXCR, one entry per CDR3 protein. The sample records 600,000 to 650,000 distinct CDR3 sequences, 15% to 20% being singletons. Sequenced material: blood. These receptors originate from a woman aged 30 to 39 with Graves' hyperthyroidism.

The chain couples TRBV12-3 or TRBV12-4 to TRBJ2-7; 9 nucleotides line up with TRBD2. The CDR3 has 16 residues. V shed 5 bases, J shed 3 bases, and the junction held 11 bases outside the gene matches. In DNA form, the CDR3 reads TGTGCCAGCAGTCCTAGCGGGAAACCGGAACGCTACGAGCAGTACTTC. This translates into CASSPSGKPERYEQYF.

This clonotype has a count of ten or more. The chain uses TRBV12-3 or TRBV12-4 and TRBJ1-2, with D hard to call. V was clipped by 1 base and J by 6 bases, with 9 bases between them. This CDR3 is built from 13 residues. In nucleotides, the CDR3 is TGTGCCAGCAGTTTAGGGCAGCTTAATGGCTACACCTTC. This sequence encodes CASSLGQLNGYTF.

J is TRBJ2-6 and V is TRBV20-1, with D uncertain. The CDR3 covers 14 residues. V was trimmed by 0 bases and J by 4 bases, leaving 7 bases between them. Germline V gene lookup returns CDR1 DFQATT and CDR2 SNEGSKA (reference sequence). CDR3 DNA: TGCAGTGCTAGAGATTCGGTGGGGGCCAACGTCCTGACTTTC. It codes for CSARDSVGANVLTF.

Details on this clonotype: The junction shows a germline mismatch at one end, possibly a read error. The chain recombines TRBV12-3 or TRBV12-4 with TRBJ2-1; possible D gene TRBD2, 6 bases. The CDR3 loop spans 13 amino acids. CDR3 residues: CAGSLGEVLEQFF. CDR3 sequence (DNA): TGTGCCGGCAGTTTGGGGGAGGTTCTTGAGCAGTTCTTC.